This TCR beta chain was sequenced in a study of spatial heterogeneity in lung cancer. As for the study in general: Raw sequencing reads included, on average, more than ten appearances of each unique TCR and UMI combination.

TCRdb redid the calling of the 5' RACE reads with MiXCR, one entry per CDR3 protein. This table has hundreds of distinct CDR3 sequences, 38% appearing once. On this clonotype itself: A library prepared for alpha chains yielded this beta chain as an off-target read; its size is of little meaning.

Regarding time point: sample taken at primary tumor resection. There were approximately 69 donors, all of them untreated patients with early-stage non-small cell lung cancer. V shed 4 bases and J shed 4 bases, with 14 bases lying between them. Germline loops: CDR1 SGHRS, CDR2 YFSETQ. The CDR3 is made up of 14 amino acids. This material consisted of normal lung tissue next to the tumor, taken at surgery. This sequence originates from a male donor with early-stage non-small cell lung cancer. The chain combines TRBV5-1 with TRBJ1-1; a possible D gene is TRBD1 (5 bases). DNA for the CDR3: TGCGCCAGCAGCCGTTTAGAGGGGAGCACTGAAGCTTTCTTT. Its protein is CASSRLEGSTEAFF. The full variable domain, rest sourced from reference TRBV5-1 and TRBJ1-1, is KAGVTQTPRYLIKTRGQQVTLSCSPISGHRSVSWYQQTPGQGLQFLFEYFSETQRNKGNFPGRFSGRQFSNSRSEMNVSTLELGDSALYLCASSRLEGSTEAFFGQGTRLTVV.